This TCR beta chain derives from a study of long-term antiretroviral therapy in people with HIV. Study-wide points: Transplant-donor-level diversity was not reached after ART, though diversity increased.

There are a few counts of this clone. Its antigen remains unidentified. Survey-level resolution applied to immunoSEQ assay v3.0. Researchers set sequencing to target 40,000-50,000 T-cell genomes per sample. TCRdb's table, derived via immunoSEQ multiplex PCR, lists solely in-frame clones and lacks some. The table includes roughly 30,000 clones, more than 85% detected once. Between the trimmed V and J ends, which lost 0 bases and 6 bases, there was a span of 14 bases. Germline assignment: CDR1 ENHRY and CDR2 SYGVKD. The CDR3 totals 15 residues. This material consisted of unsorted PBMCs, taken almost 6.7 years after starting antiretroviral therapy. V and J are TRBV10-3 and TRBJ1-2; D is undetermined. This sequence originates from a woman in her thirties or forties with HIV. The CDR3 sequence is CAISESEASLNGYTF. DNA of the CDR3: TGTGCCATCAGTGAGTCGGAAGCCTCCCTCAATGGCTACACCTTC.